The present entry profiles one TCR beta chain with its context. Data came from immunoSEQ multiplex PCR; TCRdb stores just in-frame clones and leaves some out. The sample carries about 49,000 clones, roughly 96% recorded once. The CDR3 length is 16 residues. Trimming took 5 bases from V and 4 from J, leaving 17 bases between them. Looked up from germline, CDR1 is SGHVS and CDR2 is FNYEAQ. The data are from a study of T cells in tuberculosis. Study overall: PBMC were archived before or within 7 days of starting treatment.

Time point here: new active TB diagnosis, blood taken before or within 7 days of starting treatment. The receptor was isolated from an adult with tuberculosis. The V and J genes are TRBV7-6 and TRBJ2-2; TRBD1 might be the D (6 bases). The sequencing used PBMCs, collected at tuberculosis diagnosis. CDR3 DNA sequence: TGTGCCAGCAGCCTAGGTATGGACAGAAGCACCGGGGAGCTGTTTTTT. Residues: CASSLGMDRSTGELFF.